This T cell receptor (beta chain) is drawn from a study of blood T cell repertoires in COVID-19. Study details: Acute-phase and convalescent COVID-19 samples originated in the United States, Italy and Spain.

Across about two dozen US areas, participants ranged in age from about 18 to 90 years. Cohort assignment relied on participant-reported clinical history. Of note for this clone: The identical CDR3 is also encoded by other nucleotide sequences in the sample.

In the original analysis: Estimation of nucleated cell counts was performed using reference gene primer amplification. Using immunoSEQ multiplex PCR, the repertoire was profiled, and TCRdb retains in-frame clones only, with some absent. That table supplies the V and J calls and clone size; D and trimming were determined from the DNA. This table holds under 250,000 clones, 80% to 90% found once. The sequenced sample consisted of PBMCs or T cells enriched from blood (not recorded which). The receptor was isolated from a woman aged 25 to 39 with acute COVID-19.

CDR3 in amino acids: CASSQGSTGGNYGYTF. The CDR3 nucleotides are TGTGCCAGCAGCCAAGGTTCGACAGGGGGTAACTATGGCTACACCTTC. The V gene is TRBV3-1 (or the pseudogene TRBV3-2), the J gene TRBJ1-2; 9 bases map to TRBD1. After removal of 1 base from V and 1 base from J, the junction contained 4 bases not matched to a gene. This CDR3 is 16 amino acids long. In germline, CDR1 is LGHDT, CDR2 YNNKEL (reference sequence).